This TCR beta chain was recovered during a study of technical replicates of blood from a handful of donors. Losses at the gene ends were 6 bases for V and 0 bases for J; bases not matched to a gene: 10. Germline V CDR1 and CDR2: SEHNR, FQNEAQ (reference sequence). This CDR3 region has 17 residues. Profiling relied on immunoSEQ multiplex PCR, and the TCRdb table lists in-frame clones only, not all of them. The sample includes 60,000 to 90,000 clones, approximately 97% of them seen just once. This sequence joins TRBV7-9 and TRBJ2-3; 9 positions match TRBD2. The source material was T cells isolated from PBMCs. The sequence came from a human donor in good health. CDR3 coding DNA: TGTGCCAGCAGAAATAAGCCTAGCGGGAAAAGCACAGATACGCAGTATTTT. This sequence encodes CASRNKPSGKSTDTQYF.